Listed below are T cell receptor beta chains from one sample, sequenced in a study of CD8 T cells in Susac syndrome. TCRdb redid the calling of the immunoSEQ multiplex PCR reads with MiXCR, one entry per CDR3 protein. The sample consists of some 150,000 distinct CDR3 sequences, around 94% of them appearing once. What was sequenced was CD8+ T cells from PBMCs. These receptors originate from a human donor in good health. CDR3s include the opening cysteine and the closing phenylalanine or tryptophan. D genes are given only for firm matches. Part of the rows lack a size; the others show once, few, many or a class for expanded clones.

d_call	v_call	clone_size	j_call	cdr3_aa	cdr3_nt
.	TRBV9	.	TRBJ2-2	CASRPGMMGTGELFF	TGTGCCAGCAGACCAGGGATGATGGGCACCGGGGAGCTGTTTTTT
.	TRBV5-1	.	TRBJ2-1	CASSFGRDIFHEQFF	TGCGCCAGCAGCTTCGGCCGGGATATATTCCATGAGCAGTTCTTC
.	TRBV9	.	TRBJ2-1	CASSPIYNEQFF	TGTGCCAGCAGCCCTATCTACAATGAGCAGTTCTTC
.	TRBV12-3/TRBV12-4	.	TRBJ2-1	CASSLAGANEQFF	TGTGCCAGCAGTTTAGCGGGAGCAAATGAGCAGTTCTTC
.	TRBV6-5	few	TRBJ2-1	CASSLTSSYNEQFF	TGTGCCAGCAGTTTGACTAGCTCCTACAATGAGCAGTTCTTC
.	TRBV20-1	.	TRBJ2-1	CSLKEGGPPGEQFF	TGCAGCCTAAAGGAAGGAGGACCCCCGGGTGAGCAGTTCTTC
.	TRBV7-8	.	TRBJ1-5	CASSLVHQRNSNQPQHF	TGTGCCAGCAGCTTAGTCCACCAGAGAAATAGCAATCAGCCCCAGCATTTT
.	TRBV9	once	TRBJ2-7	CASSSWAESSYEQYF	TGTGCCAGCAGCTCGTGGGCCGAATCGAGCTACGAGCAGTACTTC
.	TRBV12-3/TRBV12-4	.	TRBJ2-5	CASTSTSGLQETQYF	TGTGCCAGCACCTCCACCTCCGGACTCCAAGAGACCCAGTACTTC
TRBD1	TRBV7-9	.	TRBJ2-2	CASEGGISGELFF	TGTGCTAGTGAAGGGGGCATCAGCGGGGAGCTGTTTTTT
.	TRBV28	.	TRBJ1-1	CASSLGGFGRWDNTEAFF	TGTGCCAGCAGTTTGGGGGGTTTTGGGCGCTGGGACAACACTGAAGCTTTCTTT
.	TRBV9	.	TRBJ2-2	CASSVIMGDTGELFF	TGTGCCAGCAGCGTAATTATGGGGGACACCGGGGAGCTGTTTTTT
.	TRBV21-1	.	TRBJ2-6	CASSKNSRSPGHYAGGANVLTF	TGTGCCAGCAGCAAAAACTCGCGGTCCCCGGGACACTATGCGGGCGGGGCCAACGTCCTGACTTTC
.	TRBV7-6	.	TRBJ2-3	CASSSPASTDTQYF	TGTGCCAGCAGCTCTCCCGCTAGCACAGATACGCAGTATTTT
.	TRBV28	.	TRBJ2-1	CASRPDSFNEQFF	TGTGCCAGCAGGCCGGACAGCTTCAATGAGCAGTTCTTC
TRBD1	TRBV7-3	.	TRBJ1-1	CASSEQQGARTEAFF	TGTGCCAGCAGCGAACAACAGGGGGCCCGAACTGAAGCTTTCTTT
TRBD2	TRBV7-3	.	TRBJ2-1	CASSPVGLAGYNEQFF	TGTGCCAGCAGCCCAGTGGGACTAGCGGGATACAATGAGCAGTTCTTT
TRBD2	TRBV20-1	.	TRBJ2-7	CSARTSGPYEQYF	TGCAGTGCTAGGACTAGCGGCCCCTACGAGCAGTACTTC
.	TRBV29-1	.	TRBJ1-1	CSVVPGMNTEAFF	TGCAGCGTTGTACCCGGAATGAACACTGAAGCTTTCTTT
TRBD1	TRBV19	.	TRBJ2-1	CASIGTGGLNEQFF	TGTGCCAGTATAGGGACAGGGGGCTTGAATGAGCAGTTCTTC
.	TRBV7-9	.	TRBJ1-1	CASSTQTTGFSEAFF	TGTGCCAGCAGCACGCAGACGACAGGCTTCTCTGAAGCTTTCTTT
.	TRBV9	.	TRBJ2-2	CASSVLSTGELFF	TGTGCCAGCAGCGTATTGTCCACCGGGGAGCTGTTTTTT
.	TRBV7-3	once	TRBJ2-3	CASSPRTGADTQYF	TGTGCCAGCAGCCCGCGGACGGGGGCAGATACGCAGTATTTT
.	TRBV27	.	TRBJ1-5	CASSLSGNPNQPQHF	TGTGCCAGCAGTTTATCGGGGAACCCCAATCAGCCCCAGCATTTT
.	TRBV15	.	TRBJ2-2	CATRQPEGLLAGELFF	TGTGCCACCAGACAACCGGAGGGGCTCCTCGCCGGGGAGCTGTTTTTT
.	TRBV19	.	TRBJ2-1	CASSIGALDEQFF	TGTGCCAGTAGTATAGGTGCCCTAGATGAGCAGTTCTTC
.	TRBV28	.	TRBJ1-5	CASSTGRQGNNQPQHF	TGTGCCAGCAGCACCGGGCGGCAGGGGAACAATCAGCCCCAGCATTTT
.	TRBV7-9	.	TRBJ2-7	CASSSPGRVVEQYF	TGTGCCAGCAGCTCCCCGGGGAGAGTGGTCGAGCAGTACTTC
TRBD1	TRBV15	once	TRBJ2-5	CATSGQRGQGVLETQYF	TGTGCCACCAGCGGACAGAGAGGACAGGGTGTTTTGGAGACCCAGTACTTC
.	TRBV30	.	TRBJ1-2	CAWTPMGGGYTF	TGTGCCTGGACTCCAATGGGGGGAGGCTACACCTTC
TRBD2	TRBV27	.	TRBJ2-2	CASSLILVGGVTGELFF	TGTGCCAGCAGTTTAATTTTAGTGGGAGGGGTCACCGGGGAGCTGTTTTTT
.	TRBV29-1	.	TRBJ2-2	CSVMEVAAGASRGELFF	TGCAGCGTGATGGAGGTAGCGGCCGGTGCTTCTCGGGGGGAGCTGTTTTTT
.	TRBV20-1	.	TRBJ2-7	CSAPVHPGPTYEQYF	TGCAGTGCCCCCGTCCACCCGGGACCTACCTACGAGCAGTACTTC
.	TRBV3-1	.	TRBJ2-7	CASSAQDSYEQYF	TGTGCCAGCAGCGCACAGGATTCCTACGAGCAGTACTTC
.	TRBV27	.	TRBJ1-5	CASSQGTISNQPQHF	TGTGCCAGTTCCCAGGGAACTATTAGCAATCAGCCCCAGCATTTT
.	TRBV5-6	.	TRBJ1-1	CASRQRPGVEAFF	TGTGCCAGCCGCCAAAGGCCGGGCGTAGAAGCTTTCTTT
.	TRBV19	.	TRBJ2-1	CASTQGPREQFF	TGTGCCAGTACCCAAGGGCCACGGGAGCAGTTCTTC
.	TRBV9	.	TRBJ2-1	CASSVAGGANEQFF	TGTGCCAGCAGCGTGGCGGGTGGGGCTAATGAGCAGTTCTTC
TRBD1	TRBV29-1	.	TRBJ1-1	CSVEERQTGVKNTEAFF	TGCAGCGTTGAAGAGAGGCAAACAGGGGTGAAGAACACTGAAGCTTTCTTT